This T cell receptor beta chain was obtained from a study of shared clonotypes between healthy human individuals. V lost 6 bases to trimming and J lost 6 bases, with 12 bases between them. Looked up from germline, CDR1 is DFQATT and CDR2 is SNEGSKA (reference sequence). The CDR3 sequence is 11 residues long. Recent acute infections and vaccinations were absent in the healthy HIV-negative adult donors. Deep was the level at which the assay was run. Method: immunoSEQ multiplex PCR; TCRdb's copy keeps in-frame clones and lacks some. Of about 560,000 clones in the sample, around 78% are singletons; the top ten hold around 11%. The sample holds one count of this clone.

V and J are TRBV20-1 and TRBJ2-7, with D perhaps being TRBD1 or TRBD2 (6 bases each). Sequencing was performed on PBMCs. The source of this sequence is a woman in her forties in good health. Some clones in this sample may be carry-over from other donors' samples. In DNA form, the CDR3 reads TGCAGTGCCGGGGGCGAGTTCGAGCAGTACTTC. Protein: CSAGGEFEQYF.